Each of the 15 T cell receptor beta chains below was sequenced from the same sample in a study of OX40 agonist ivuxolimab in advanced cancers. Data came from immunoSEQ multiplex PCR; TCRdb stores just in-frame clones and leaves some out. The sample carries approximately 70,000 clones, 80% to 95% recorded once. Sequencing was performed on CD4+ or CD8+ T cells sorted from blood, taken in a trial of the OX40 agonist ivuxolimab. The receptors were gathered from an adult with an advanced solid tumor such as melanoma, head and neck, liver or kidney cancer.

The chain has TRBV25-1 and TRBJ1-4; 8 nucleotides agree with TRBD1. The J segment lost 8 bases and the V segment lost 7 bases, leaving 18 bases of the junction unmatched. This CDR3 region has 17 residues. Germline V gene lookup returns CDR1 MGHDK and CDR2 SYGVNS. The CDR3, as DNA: TGTGCCAGCACTCCCGTCCGAGACAGGGGAGCGGAGGAAAAACTGTTTTTT. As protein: CASTPVRDRGAEEKLFF.

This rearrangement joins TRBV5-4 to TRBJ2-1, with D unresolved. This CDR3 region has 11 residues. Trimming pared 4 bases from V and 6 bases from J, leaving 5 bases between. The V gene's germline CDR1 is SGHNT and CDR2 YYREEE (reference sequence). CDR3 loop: CASSLRNEQFF. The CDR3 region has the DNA TGTGCCAGCAGCCTCCGCAATGAGCAGTTCTTC.

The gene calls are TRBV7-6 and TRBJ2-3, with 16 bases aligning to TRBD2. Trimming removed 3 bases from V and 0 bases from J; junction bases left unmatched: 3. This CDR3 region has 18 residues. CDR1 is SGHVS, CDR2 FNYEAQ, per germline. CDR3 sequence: CASSFGTSGGESTDTQYF. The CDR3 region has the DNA TGTGCCAGCAGCTTCGGGACTAGCGGGGGGGAGAGCACAGATACGCAGTATTTT.

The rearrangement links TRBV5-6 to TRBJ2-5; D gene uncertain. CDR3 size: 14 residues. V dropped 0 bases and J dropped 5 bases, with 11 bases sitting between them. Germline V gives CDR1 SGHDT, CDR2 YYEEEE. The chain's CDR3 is CASSLGNSWETQYF. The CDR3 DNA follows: TGTGCCAGCAGCTTGGGTAACTCCTGGGAGACCCAGTACTTC.

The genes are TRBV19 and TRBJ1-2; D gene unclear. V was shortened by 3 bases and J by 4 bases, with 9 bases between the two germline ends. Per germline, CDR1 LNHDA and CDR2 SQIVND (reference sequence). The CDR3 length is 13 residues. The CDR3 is CASSITSLYGYTF. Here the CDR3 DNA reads TGTGCCAGTAGTATTACAAGTCTCTATGGCTACACCTTC.

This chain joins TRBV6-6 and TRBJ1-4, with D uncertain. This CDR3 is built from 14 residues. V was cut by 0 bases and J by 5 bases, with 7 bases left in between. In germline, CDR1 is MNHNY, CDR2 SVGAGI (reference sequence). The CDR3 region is CASSYSPANEKLFF. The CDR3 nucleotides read TGTGCCAGCAGTTACTCGCCTGCCAATGAAAAACTGTTTTTT.

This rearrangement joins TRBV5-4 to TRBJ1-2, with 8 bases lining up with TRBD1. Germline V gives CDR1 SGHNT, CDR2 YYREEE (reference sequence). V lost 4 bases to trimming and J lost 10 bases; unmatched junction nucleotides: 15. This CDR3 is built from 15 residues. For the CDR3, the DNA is TGTGCCAGCAGCGACATCCCGGGACAGGCAAAAGACTACACCTTC. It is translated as CASSDIPGQAKDYTF.

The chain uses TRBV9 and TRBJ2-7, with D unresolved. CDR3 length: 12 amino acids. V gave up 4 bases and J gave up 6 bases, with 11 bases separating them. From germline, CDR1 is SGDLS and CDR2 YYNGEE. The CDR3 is CASSHLAGEQYF. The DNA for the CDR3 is TGTGCCAGCAGCCACCTGGCCGGCGAGCAGTACTTC.

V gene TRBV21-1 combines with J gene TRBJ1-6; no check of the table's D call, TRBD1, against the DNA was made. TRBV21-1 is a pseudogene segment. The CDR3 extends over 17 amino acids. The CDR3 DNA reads TGTGCCAGCAGCAAATCGTACAGGGGCTTCAATAATTCACCCCTCCACTTT. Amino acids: CASSKSYRGFNNSPLHF.

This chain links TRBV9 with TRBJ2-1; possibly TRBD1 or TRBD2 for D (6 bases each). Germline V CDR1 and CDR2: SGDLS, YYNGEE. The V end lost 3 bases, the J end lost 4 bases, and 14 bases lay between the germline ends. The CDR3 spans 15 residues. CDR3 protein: CASSETGAGYNEQFF. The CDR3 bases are TGTGCCAGCAGCGAGACGGGGGCCGGATACAATGAGCAGTTCTTC.

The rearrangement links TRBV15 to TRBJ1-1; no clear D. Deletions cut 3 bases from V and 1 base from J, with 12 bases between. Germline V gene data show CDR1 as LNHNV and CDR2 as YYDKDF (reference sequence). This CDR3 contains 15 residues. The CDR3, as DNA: TGTGCCACCAGCAGGGTCAGAGAACCGAACACTGAAGCTTTCTTT. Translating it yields CATSRVREPNTEAFF.

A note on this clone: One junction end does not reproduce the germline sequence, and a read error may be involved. CDR3 nucleotides: TGTGCTAGCAGCCCCCGTCATTCGCAGGGTACAATCGACAATGAGCAGTTCTTC. Amino acid sequence: CASSPRHSQGTIDNEQFF. V usage is TRBV7-7 and J usage is TRBJ2-1; maybe TRBD1 (5 bases). The germline gives CDR1 SSHAT, CDR2 FNYEAQ (reference sequence). The CDR3 extends over 18 amino acids.

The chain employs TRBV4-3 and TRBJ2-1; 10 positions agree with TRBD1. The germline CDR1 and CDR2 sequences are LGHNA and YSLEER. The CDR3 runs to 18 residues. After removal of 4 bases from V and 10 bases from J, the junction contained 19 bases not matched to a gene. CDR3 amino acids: CASSRNGPGTGALGEQFF. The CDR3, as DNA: TGCGCCAGCAGCCGGAATGGGCCCGGGACAGGGGCGTTAGGAGAGCAGTTCTTC.

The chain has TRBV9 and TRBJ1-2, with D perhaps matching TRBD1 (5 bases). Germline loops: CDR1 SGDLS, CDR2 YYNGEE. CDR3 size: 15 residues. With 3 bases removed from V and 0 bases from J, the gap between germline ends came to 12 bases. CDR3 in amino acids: CASSDWTPANYGYTF. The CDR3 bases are TGTGCCAGCAGCGACTGGACACCGGCTAACTATGGCTACACCTTC.

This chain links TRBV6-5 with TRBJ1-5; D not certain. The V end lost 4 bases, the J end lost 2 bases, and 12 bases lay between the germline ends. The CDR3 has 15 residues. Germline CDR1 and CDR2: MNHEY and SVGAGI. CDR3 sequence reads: CASSSMAWGNQPQHF. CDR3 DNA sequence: TGTGCCAGCAGTTCTATGGCTTGGGGCAATCAGCCCCAGCATTTT.